Each of the 19 T cell receptor beta chains below was sequenced from the same sample in a study of vaccination and CD4 T cells after COVID-19 (dated by TCRdb to between 2022 and 2023). The treatment or condition label of this sample denotes: approximately 9-day PBMC culture with coronavirus spike peptide pools or control peptides (ViraFEST assay). Libraries came from PCR. TCRdb names Illumina iSeq 100 as the instrument used. DNA from cultured CD4+ T cells was subjected to TCR sequencing with the Oncomine TCR Beta short-read assay at the Johns Hopkins FTIC core. Starting from the raw public reads, TCRdb applied fastp trimming at Q25, assembled clones with MiXCR and retained in-frame beta chains. Here each entry gathers all rows of one CDR3 protein and keeps the most common genes and DNA. The sample table holds about 18,000 distinct CDR3 sequences, of which roughly 43% were seen once. Roughly 6.3% of the sample belongs to the ten largest clones.

For these receptors, no antigen is known. The sample in question was CD4+ T cells from blood, cultured in vitro, obtained before SARS-CoV-2 vaccination. The receptor set was obtained from a human donor who had recovered from COVID-19.

This clonotype was seen only once. The rearrangement uses TRBV6-1 and TRBJ2-3, with D possibly matching TRBD2 (5 bases). V gave up 8 bases and J gave up 5 bases, with 8 bases separating them. The CDR3 is 11 residues long. Germline CDR1 MNHNS, CDR2 SASEGT. The CDR3 is CASVRGDTQYF. CDR3 coding DNA: TGTGCCAGCGTTCGGGGAGATACGCAGTATTTT.

A few counts support this clonotype. The chain links TRBV19 to TRBJ1-6; no reliable D call. The V end lost 3 bases, the J end lost 9 bases, and 15 bases lay between the germline ends. Germline CDR1 is LNHDA and CDR2 is SQIVND (reference sequence). The CDR3 is 15 amino acids. The CDR3 spells CASSMRREIRSPLHF. CDR3 nucleotides: TGTGCCAGTAGTATGCGGAGGGAGATTCGTTCACCCCTCCACTTT.

CDR3 nucleotide sequence: TGCAGTGCTAGCCAGGGAAGCAATCAGCCCCAGCATTTT. Protein: CSASQGSNQPQHF. The chain couples TRBV20-1 to TRBJ1-5; possible D gene TRBD1, 5 bases. V was pared by 3 bases and J by 1 base, with 7 bases between. Germline CDR1 and CDR2: DFQATT and SNEGSKA (reference sequence). This CDR3 is 13 amino acids long.

The rearrangement joins TRBV6-5 to TRBJ1-2; D might be TRBD1 (5 bases). Germline-derived CDR1 and CDR2 are MNHEY and SVGAGI. Trimming shortened V by 0 bases and J by 4 bases, and 15 bases separated the two germline ends. The CDR3 runs to 16 residues. The CDR3 protein is CASSYSDLGGSYGYTF. In DNA form, the CDR3 reads TGTGCCAGCAGTTACTCGGACTTGGGGGGGAGCTATGGCTACACCTTC.

This clonotype was detected only a few times. The gene calls are TRBV5-4 and TRBJ2-2, with TRBD1 matching over 9 bases. Germline CDR1 SGHNT, CDR2 YYREEE (reference sequence). The V and J ends lost 4 bases and 6 bases, in that order; junction bases with no gene match: 7. The CDR3 sequence is 15 residues long. The CDR3 DNA is TGTGCCAGCAGCCTACGGACAGGGGAGGCCGGGGAGCTGTTTTTT. This gives the protein CASSLRTGEAGELFF.

The count of this clonotype is one. The chain recombines TRBV11-2 with TRBJ1-2, with D hard to call. Trimming took 4 bases from V and 0 from J, leaving 15 bases between them. The CDR3 spans 16 residues. The V gene's germline CDR1 is SGHAT and CDR2 FQNNGV. The CDR3 loop reads CASSSPLARTNYGYTF. The CDR3 DNA reads TGTGCCAGCAGCTCCCCTCTAGCGCGCACTAACTATGGCTACACCTTC. The full variable domain, with the rest looked up from reference TRBV11-2 and TRBJ1-2, is EAGVAQSPRYKIIEKRQSVAFWCNPISGHATLYWYQQILGQGPKLLIQFQNNGVVDDSQLPKDRFSAERLKGVDSTLKIQPAKLEDSAVYLCASSSPLARTNYGYTFGSGTRLTVV.

This clonotype was seen a few times. The rearrangement joins TRBV30 to TRBJ1-2, with TRBD1 matching 11 bases. This CDR3 has 14 amino acids. Trimming removed 2 bases from V and 7 bases from J; junction bases left unmatched: 6. The V gene's germline CDR1 is GTSNPN and CDR2 SVGIG (reference sequence). CDR3 region: CAWSTDRGRIGYTF. DNA for the CDR3: TGTGCCTGGAGTACGGACAGGGGGCGGATTGGCTACACCTTC.

The V call is TRBV2, the J call TRBJ1-1; D perhaps matches TRBD1 (5 bases). Trimming took 6 bases from V and 3 from J, leaving 14 bases between them. CDR1 is SNHLY and CDR2 is FYNNEI in the germline V gene. CDR3 length: 14 amino acids. The DNA for the CDR3 is TGTGCCAGCAGGGGGGGAGGAAGGGACACTGAAGCTTTCTTT. It translates to CASRGGGRDTEAFF.

The J gene is TRBJ2-7, the V gene TRBV7-2; D may be TRBD1 or TRBD2 (6 bases each). Germline V gene data show CDR1 as SGHTA and CDR2 as FQGNSA. With 3 bases removed from V and 0 bases from J, the gap between germline ends came to 9 bases. The CDR3 consists of 14 residues. The CDR3 protein is CASSLGGYSYEQYF. The DNA for the CDR3 is TGTGCCAGCAGCTTGGGGGGCTACTCCTACGAGCAGTACTTC.

CDR3 amino acids: CSARELTGGETQYF. The CDR3 DNA sequence: TGCAGTGCTAGAGAGTTGACAGGGGGAGAGACCCAGTACTTC. V and J are TRBV20-1 and TRBJ2-5, with TRBD1 matching over 9 bases. V dropped 0 bases and J dropped 4; count of bases not matched to a gene: 3. The CDR3 consists of 14 residues. From germline, CDR1 is DFQATT and CDR2 SNEGSKA (reference sequence).

The chain has TRBV7-2 and TRBJ2-2; 7 positions agree with TRBD2. The junction had 6 bases not matched to a gene; V was cut back by 2 bases and J by 3 bases. Germline CDR1 is SGHTA and CDR2 is FQGNSA. This CDR3 spans 16 amino acids. CDR3 protein: CASSLHLAAYTGELFF. In DNA, the CDR3 is TGTGCCAGCAGCTTACACCTAGCGGCGTACACCGGGGAGCTGTTTTTT.

In its sample, this clonotype was seen a few times. The chain has TRBV15 and TRBJ1-6; D is ambiguous. CDR1 and CDR2 from the germline V gene are LNHNV and YYDKDF (reference sequence). The CDR3 is 15 residues long. Trimming left V 0 bases short and J 10 bases short, with 13 bases between. The CDR3 DNA is TGTGCCACCAGCAGAGATGGAGGGATGGGATCACCCCTCCACTTT. As protein: CATSRDGGMGSPLHF.

The chain carries TRBV2 and TRBJ1-5; 7 positions match TRBD1. J lost 5 bases, V lost 7 bases, and 5 bases had no gene match. The CDR3 is 13 amino acids. Germline-derived CDR1 and CDR2 are SNHLY and FYNNEI. The CDR3 DNA reads TGTGCCAGCAAAGGGACAGAAGATCAGCCCCAGCATTTT. Encoded protein: CASKGTEDQPQHF.

The chain has TRBV15 and TRBJ1-2; D remains unclear. V lost 1 base and J 0 bases, leaving 0 bases between the germline ends. The CDR3 totals 12 residues. The germline gives CDR1 LNHNV, CDR2 YYDKDF (reference sequence). The CDR3 reads CATSRANYGYTF. The CDR3 DNA follows: TGTGCCACCAGCAGAGCTAACTATGGCTACACCTTC.

This clonotype was seen a few times. V and J are TRBV27 and TRBJ1-2; a possible D gene is TRBD1 (5 bases). V gave up 8 bases and J gave up 0 bases, with 16 bases separating them. Per germline, CDR1 MNHEY and CDR2 SMNVEV (reference sequence). The CDR3 consists of 15 residues. The DNA of the CDR3 is TGTGCCAGCGGCCCTCGATCGGGGGCTAACTATGGCTACACCTTC. Translating it yields CASGPRSGANYGYTF.

The chain links TRBV20-1 to TRBJ2-7; D unclear. Germline values: CDR1 DFQATT, CDR2 SNEGSKA (reference sequence). Between the trimmed V and J ends, which lost 6 bases and 0 bases, there was a span of 12 bases. The CDR3 loop spans 13 amino acids. CDR3 nucleotides: TGCAGTGCCAGTTACCAGCTCTCCTACGAGCAGTACTTC. Protein product: CSASYQLSYEQYF.

A few counts support this clonotype. The CDR3 DNA reads TGCAGTGCCGGGTCGCTCGGACAGGGGGCATGGGTTGAAGAGACCCAGTACTTC. As protein: CSAGSLGQGAWVEETQYF. The chain joins TRBV20-1 to TRBJ2-5; 11 bases align to TRBD1. CDR3 length equals 18 residues. Trimming took 6 bases from V and 3 from J; bases not matched to a gene: 18. Germline-derived CDR1 and CDR2 are DFQATT and SNEGSKA (reference sequence).

The V call is TRBV21-1, the J call TRBJ2-5; the table gives TRBD2 as D, unverified against the DNA. TRBV21-1 is marked as a pseudogene. CDR3 length: 18 residues. The CDR3 nucleotides are TGTGCCAGCAGCAAAGAGTCTAGCGGGGCAGTAAGTCAAGAGACCCAGTACTTC. Amino acids: CASSKESSGAVSQETQYF.

This clonotype was observed once. V gene TRBV19 combines with J gene TRBJ2-1; D is possibly TRBD1 (6 bases). Looked up from germline, CDR1 is LNHDA and CDR2 is SQIVND (reference sequence). The CDR3 loop spans 13 amino acids. V lost 6 bases and J lost 3, with 9 bases in between. The CDR3 spells CASRAGVYNEQFF. The CDR3 bases are TGTGCCAGTAGAGCAGGGGTCTACAATGAGCAGTTCTTC.